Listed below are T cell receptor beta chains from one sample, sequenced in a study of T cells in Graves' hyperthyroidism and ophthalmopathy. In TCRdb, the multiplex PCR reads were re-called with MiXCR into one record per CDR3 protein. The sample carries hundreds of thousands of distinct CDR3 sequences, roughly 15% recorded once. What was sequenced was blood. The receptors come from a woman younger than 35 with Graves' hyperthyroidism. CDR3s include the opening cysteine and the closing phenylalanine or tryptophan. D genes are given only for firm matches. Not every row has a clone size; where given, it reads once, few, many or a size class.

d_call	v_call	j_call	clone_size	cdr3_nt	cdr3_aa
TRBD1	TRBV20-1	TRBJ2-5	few	TGCAGTGCTCCCCAACTGATGACAGGGCTGCACGAGACCCAGTACTTC	CSAPQLMTGLHETQYF
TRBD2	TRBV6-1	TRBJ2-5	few	TGTGCCAGCAGGGCGACTAGCGGGAGGGGTGGGTATCAAGAGACCCAGTACTTC	CASRATSGRGGYQETQYF
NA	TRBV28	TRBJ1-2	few	TGTGCCAGCAGGCTTGTATTAGACTATGGCTACACCTTC	CASRLVLDYGYTF
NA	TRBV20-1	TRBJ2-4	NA	TGCAGTGCTGGGCTGACCAAAAACATTCAGTACTTC	CSAGLTKNIQYF
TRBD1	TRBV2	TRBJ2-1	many	TGTGCCAGCAGTGAAATACAGGGGCGTCACAATGAGCAGTTCTTC	CASSEIQGRHNEQFF
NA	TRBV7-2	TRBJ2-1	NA	TGTGCCAGCAGCTTAGGTCCGGGATTCTACAATGAGCAGTTCTTC	CASSLGPGFYNEQFF
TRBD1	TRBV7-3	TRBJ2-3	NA	TGTGCCAGCAGCCTCGGGACAGCCGAAGATACGCAGTATTTT	CASSLGTAEDTQYF
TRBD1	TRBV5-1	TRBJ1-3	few	TGTGCCAGCAGCTGGACCGGACAGGTCGGGAACACCATATATTTT	CASSWTGQVGNTIYF
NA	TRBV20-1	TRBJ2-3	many	TGCAGCACCATCGGGACCTCCGTAACAGATACGCAGTATTTT	CSTIGTSVTDTQYF
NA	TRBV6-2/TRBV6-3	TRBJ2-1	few	TGTGCCAGCACCGCCACTACCGTCGATGAGCAGTTCTTC	CASTATTVDEQFF
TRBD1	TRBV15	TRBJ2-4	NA	TGTGCCACCAGCCGCGAGGACAGGGTAGCCAAAAACATTCAGTACTTC	CATSREDRVAKNIQYF
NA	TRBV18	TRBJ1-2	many	TGTGCCAGCTCACCTTCAGGGGCCTCCTATGGCTACACCTTC	CASSPSGASYGYTF
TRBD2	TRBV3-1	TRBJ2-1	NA	TGTGCCAGCAGCCAAGGTCCCCTTTACGGGAGGTCTAATGAGCAGTTCTTC	CASSQGPLYGRSNEQFF
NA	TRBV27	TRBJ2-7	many	TGTGCCAGCAATAACGGGGGAGCGTCCTACGAGCAGTACTTC	CASNNGGASYEQYF
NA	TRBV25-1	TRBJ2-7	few	TGTGCCAGCAGTGACTTCCAGAACTACGAGCAGTACTTC	CASSDFQNYEQYF
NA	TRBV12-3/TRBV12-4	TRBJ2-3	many	TGTGCCAGCAGTTCCAGGGACTCGACCACAGATACGCAGTATTTT	CASSSRDSTTDTQYF
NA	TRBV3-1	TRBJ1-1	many	TGTGCCAGCAGCCTAGACTCAGGGGTCGGGAACACTGAAGCTTTCTTT	CASSLDSGVGNTEAFF
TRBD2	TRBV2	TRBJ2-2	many	TGTGCCAGCAGACCCAGCGGGAGGGGCAACACCGGGGAGCTGTTTTTT	CASRPSGRGNTGELFF
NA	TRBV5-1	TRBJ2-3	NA	TGCGCCAGCAGCTCTATCGGGGCAGATACGCAGTATTTT	CASSSIGADTQYF
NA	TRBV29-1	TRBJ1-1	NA	TGCAGTACAGGTTCCCCCTGGGCTTTCTTT	CSTGSPWAFF
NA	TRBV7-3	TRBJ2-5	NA	TGTGCCAGCAGCTTAACGGGGACGGCACAAGAGACCCAGTACTTC	CASSLTGTAQETQYF
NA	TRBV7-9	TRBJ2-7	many	TGTGCCAGCAGCTTGGGGGCAGGGGCCTACGAGCAGTACTTC	CASSLGAGAYEQYF
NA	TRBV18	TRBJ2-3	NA	TGTGCCAGCTCATCGCGGACAGAAGCAGATACGCAGTATTTT	CASSSRTEADTQYF
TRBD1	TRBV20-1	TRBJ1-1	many	TGCAGTGCTAGAGACGCAGGGGGCGCTTCTGAAGCTTTCTTT	CSARDAGGASEAFF
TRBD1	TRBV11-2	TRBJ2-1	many	TGTGCCAGCAGCTGGGGAGGGACAGGGGCGGAGAATGAGCAGTTCTTC	CASSWGGTGAENEQFF
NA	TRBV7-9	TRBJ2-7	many	TGTGCCAGCAGAACCCGAACGAGTCCTAGAGGTTACGAGCAGTACTTC	CASRTRTSPRGYEQYF
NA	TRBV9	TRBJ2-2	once	TGTGCCAGCAGCCCGTTTGAGGGACGGCGGATCGGGGAGCTGTTTTTT	CASSPFEGRRIGELFF
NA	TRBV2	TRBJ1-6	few	TGTGCCAGCAGTGAAAGCCGGCTTAGAGTACCCCTCCACTTT	CASSESRLRVPLHF
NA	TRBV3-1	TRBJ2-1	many	TGTGCCAGCAGCCTACTAGGGTCGAATGAGCAGTTCTTC	CASSLLGSNEQFF
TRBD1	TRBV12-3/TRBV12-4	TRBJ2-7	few	TGTGCCAGCAGGAGACAGGGGGGTTCCTACGAGCAGTACTTC	CASRRQGGSYEQYF
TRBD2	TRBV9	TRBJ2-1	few	TGCGCCAGCAGCGGGGGACTAGCGGGCCGCCCGCAGTTCTTC	CASSGGLAGRPQFF
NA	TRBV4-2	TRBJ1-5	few	TGTGCCAGCAGCCCTCCGGGTTATAGCAATCAGCCCCAGCATTTT	CASSPPGYSNQPQHF
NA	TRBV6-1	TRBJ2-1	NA	TGTGCCAGCAGTGATTGGGGCTATCAGTTCTTC	CASSDWGYQFF
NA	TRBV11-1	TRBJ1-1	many	TGTGCCAGCAGCGGGGTGATGAACACTGAAGCTTTCTTT	CASSGVMNTEAFF
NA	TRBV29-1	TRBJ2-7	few	TGCAGCGCGGGCCCCCCGGGCTCCGGGGAGCAGTACTTC	CSAGPPGSGEQYF
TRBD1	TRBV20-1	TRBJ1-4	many	TGCAGTGCTAGAGCCACTTCGGGACAGGGTTTCGAAAAACTGTTTTTT	CSARATSGQGFEKLFF
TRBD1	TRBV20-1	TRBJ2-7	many	TGCAGTGCTAGAGATTTCAGGGGGCGCGAGCAGTACTTC	CSARDFRGREQYF
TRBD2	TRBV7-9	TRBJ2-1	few	TGTGCCAGCAGCCCACGGACTAGCGGGAGGAATGAGCAGTTCTTC	CASSPRTSGRNEQFF
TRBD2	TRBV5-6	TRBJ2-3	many	TGTGCCAGCAGCTTATATTACCGATTAGCGGGAGGGCCTGGAGATACGCAGTATTTT	CASSLYYRLAGGPGDTQYF